A single sample gave rise to the 4 T cell receptor beta chains below, sequenced in a study of blood T cell repertoires in COVID-19. The protocol was immunoSEQ multiplex PCR, while the TCRdb copy is restricted to in-frame clones and leaves out a portion. The sample has 200,000 to 300,000 clones, roughly four fifths seen once. The sample taken for sequencing was peripheral blood. The receptors come from a man aged 45-60 years with acute or convalescent COVID-19.

The chain uses TRBV2 and TRBJ2-7; D is possibly TRBD1 (5 bases). This CDR3 has 15 amino acids. Germline lookup yields CDR1 SNHLY and CDR2 FYNNEI. V shed 5 bases and J shed 1 base, with 15 bases lying between them. The CDR3 DNA reads as TGTGCCAGCAGTTTGGTGGGAAGACAGTCCTACGAGCAGTACTTC. It encodes CASSLVGRQSYEQYF.

The chain joins TRBV4-2 to TRBJ1-3, with D possibly TRBD1 on 5 matching bases. Trimming cost V 4 bases and J 4 bases, with 14 bases left between them. The CDR3 runs 15 residues. CDR1 LGHNA and CDR2 YNFKEQ come from the germline V gene. CDR3 in amino acids: CASSPQTVKGNTIYF. CDR3 DNA: TGTGCCAGCAGCCCCCAGACAGTGAAAGGAAACACCATATATTTT.

This clone was counted between two and nine times. Here the CDR3 DNA reads TGTGCCAGCAGTCCCGTAGCGACTGATACCTACGAGCAGTACTTC. Amino acids: CASSPVATDTYEQYF. The chain couples TRBV28 to TRBJ2-7; tentatively, D is TRBD2 (5 bases). Germline-derived CDR1 and CDR2 are MDHEN and SYDVKM. With 5 bases removed from V and 2 bases from J, the gap between germline ends came to 16 bases. The CDR3 runs 15 residues.

The gene calls are TRBV12-3 or TRBV12-4 and TRBJ1-1; D is possibly TRBD1 (5 bases). The CDR3 consists of 12 residues. V was shortened by 7 bases and J by 4 bases, with 10 bases between the two germline ends. The CDR3 DNA follows: TGTGCCAGCACCCTGGGGGGCACTGAAGCTTTCTTT. It encodes CASTLGGTEAFF.